A few counts support the clone carrying this T cell receptor beta chain. Germline V gene sequence: CDR1 LGHNA, CDR2 YSLEER. CDR3 length: 17 amino acids. V dropped 1 base and J dropped 6; count of bases not matched to a gene: 6. The study ran its PCR with 60 Vbeta and 13 Jbeta primers. Assay used: immunoSEQ multiplex PCR; TCRdb lists only in-frame clones, some missing. The data show 110,000 to 150,000 clones, with roughly 80% seen just once and about 2.6% held by the top ten. The data stem from a study of cytomegalovirus exposure and HLA in healthy donors. This clonotype was sampled from a boy aged 2 to 10 in good health and CMV-seronegative. The chain has TRBV4-3 and TRBJ2-2, with 12 bases aligning to TRBD2. The sequencing sample was made of PBMCs. CDR3 sequence reads: CASSQALAGGGSGELFF. CDR3 in DNA: TGCGCCAGCAGCCAAGCCCTAGCGGGAGGGGGTTCCGGGGAGCTGTTTTTT.